Below, 25 T cell receptor beta chains from the same sample are listed, as sequenced in a study of CD8+ T cells in alopecia areata. Regarding treatment: oral pan-JAK inhibitor, 5-10 mg twice daily. Once RNA had been extracted, it was reverse transcribed into cDNA to act as the sequencing template. Data came from immunoSEQ multiplex PCR; TCRdb stores just in-frame clones and leaves some out. The table records about 120,000 clones, 50% to 55% of them present only once. The sequences come from CD4+ T cells sorted from blood, collected at week 4, from a patient treated with tofacitinib. Source of these receptors: a human donor with alopecia areata.

The chain has TRBV20-1 and TRBJ2-4, with no clear D. The CDR3 is made up of 10 amino acids. Trimming shortened V by 0 bases and J by 16 bases, and 10 bases separated the two germline ends. Germline lookup yields CDR1 DFQATT and CDR2 SNEGSKA (reference sequence). The chain's CDR3 is CSARDATDYF. DNA of the CDR3: TGCAGTGCTAGAGATGCGACTGATTACTTC.

This clone was counted only a few times. CDR3 sequence: CASSVGPRGQYEQYF. CDR3 nucleotide sequence: TGTGCCAGCAGCGTGGGACCGAGGGGACAGTACGAGCAGTACTTC. The chain links TRBV5-5 to TRBJ2-7; 7 bases line up with TRBD1. V dropped 4 bases and J dropped 4; count of bases not matched to a gene: 11. Germline V lookup: CDR1 SGHKS, CDR2 YYEKEE (reference sequence). The CDR3 sequence is 15 residues long.

The rearrangement joins TRBV29-1 to TRBJ1-4, with 9 bases fitting TRBD1. Germline V gene lookup returns CDR1 SQVTM and CDR2 ANQGSEA. The CDR3 runs to 14 residues. Losses at the gene ends were 6 bases for V and 7 bases for J; bases not matched to a gene: 9. This CDR3 is CSVRATGGAEKLFF. The DNA of the CDR3 is TGCAGCGTCCGAGCGACAGGGGGGGCTGAAAAACTGTTTTTT.

V and J are TRBV5-1 and TRBJ2-3; unclear D gene. The CDR3 runs to 14 residues. Germline loops: CDR1 SGHRS, CDR2 YFSETQ. V was shortened by 4 bases and J by 2 bases, with 11 bases between the two germline ends. The CDR3 sequence: CASSLTPYTDTQYF. CDR3 sequence (DNA): TGCGCCAGCAGCCTGACTCCGTACACAGATACGCAGTATTTT.

The chain joins TRBV19 to TRBJ2-3; D possibly corresponds to TRBD1 (6 bases). The CDR3 runs to 15 residues. CDR1 and CDR2 (germline): LNHDA, SQIVND (reference sequence). V lost 6 bases to trimming and J lost 5 bases, with 18 bases between them. CDR3 coding DNA: TGTGCCAGTAGCGCTAGACAGGCCTTTCAAGATACGCAGTATTTT. Amino acids: CASSARQAFQDTQYF.

V usage is TRBV11-3 and J usage is TRBJ1-2; D is ambiguous. Germline-derived CDR1 and CDR2 are SGHNT and YENEEA. Trimming pared 6 bases from V and 3 bases from J, leaving 23 bases between. This CDR3 contains 17 residues. The CDR3, as DNA: TGTGCCAGCAGGTTCCCTTTCGGGATGGCCCTAGACTATGGCTACACCTTC. Encoded protein: CASRFPFGMALDYGYTF. The full variable domain, its missing parts supplied by reference TRBV11-3 and TRBJ1-2, is EAGVVQSPRYKIIEKKQPVAFWCNPISGHNTLYWYLQNLGQGPELLIRYENEEAVDDSQLPKDRFSAERLKGVDSTLKIQPAELGDSAVYLCASRFPFGMALDYGYTFGSGTRLTVV.

In regard to this clone: The same CDR3 also results from other DNA sequences found in this sample. V and J are TRBV5-6 and TRBJ2-5; D is unclear. The CDR3 spans 14 residues. V was trimmed by 0 bases and J by 4 bases, leaving 10 bases between them. Per the germline V gene, CDR1 is SGHDT and CDR2 is YYEEEE. The CDR3 nucleotides read TGTGCCAGCAGCTTGGCGGGCGGTGCAGAGACCCAGTACTTC. Protein: CASSLAGGAETQYF.

The chain employs TRBV2 and TRBJ1-2; weak D call: TRBD1 (6 bases). Germline V CDR1 and CDR2: SNHLY, FYNNEI. V was clipped by 8 bases and J by 8 bases, with 21 bases between them. The CDR3 loop spans 14 amino acids. The CDR3 bases are TGTGCCAGCGCCGGGACATTTCTCCTGGAGGGCTACACCTTC. It yields the protein CASAGTFLLEGYTF.

The chain employs TRBV7-9 and TRBJ2-3; perhaps D is TRBD1 or TRBD2 (6 bases each). V dropped 4 bases and J dropped 2 bases, with 10 bases sitting between them. The CDR3 length is 14 residues. The germline V gene encodes CDR1 SEHNR and CDR2 FQNEAQ (reference sequence). Here the CDR3 DNA reads TGTGCCAGCAGCTATAGGGGGGCCACAGATACGCAGTATTTT. Its protein product is CASSYRGATDTQYF.

This clone was picked up one time. The V call is TRBV30, the J call TRBJ1-1; TRBD1 is a possible D gene (6 bases). The CDR3 spans 14 residues. Germline CDR1 GTSNPN, CDR2 SVGIG (reference sequence). Trimming shortened V by 1 base and J by 0 bases, and 9 bases separated the two germline ends. Here the CDR3 DNA reads TGTGCCTGGAGTGAACAGGGACTGAACACTGAAGCTTTCTTT. Translating it yields CAWSEQGLNTEAFF.

The V gene is TRBV30, the J gene TRBJ1-5; D is uncertain. Trimming cost V 2 bases and J 0 bases, with 8 bases left between them. The CDR3 length is 14 residues. Germline CDR1 reads GTSNPN; CDR2 reads SVGIG (reference sequence). CDR3: CAWSQEYSNQPQHF. The CDR3 DNA is TGTGCCTGGAGTCAAGAGTATAGCAATCAGCCCCAGCATTTT.

The J gene is TRBJ2-1, the V gene TRBV5-1; the match to TRBD1 covers 9 bases. CDR3 length: 14 residues. Germline V gives CDR1 SGHRS, CDR2 YFSETQ. The V gene end was trimmed by 4 bases and the J gene end by 7 bases; junction bases not matched to a gene: 6. The CDR3 DNA sequence: TGCGCCAGCAGCCAAGGGACAGGGACGAATGAGCAGTTCTTC. This translates into CASSQGTGTNEQFF.

The chain links TRBV29-1 to TRBJ1-2, with 7 positions matching TRBD1. Per the germline V gene, CDR1 is SQVTM and CDR2 is ANQGSEA. The CDR3 has 11 amino acids. V dropped 4 bases and J dropped 8; count of bases not matched to a gene: 4. In nucleotides, the CDR3 is TGCAGCGTTGCCGAAGGGGGCGGCTACACCTTC. Protein sequence: CSVAEGGGYTF. Together with reference TRBV29-1 and TRBJ1-2, the CDR3 gives the full variable domain: SAVISQKPSRDICQRGTSLTIQCQVDSQVTMMFWYRQQPGQSLTLIATANQGSEATYESGFVIDKFPISRPNLTFSTLTVSNMSPEDSSIYLCSVAEGGGYTFGSGTRLTVV.

The rearrangement joins TRBV4-2 to TRBJ2-7; tentatively, D is TRBD1 (7 bases). The CDR3 totals 14 residues. Per germline, CDR1 LGHNA and CDR2 YNFKEQ. Trimming shortened V by 4 bases and J by 0 bases, and 10 bases separated the two germline ends. In DNA, the CDR3 is TGTGCCAGCAGCCCAGGGGGGTCCTCCTACGAGCAGTACTTC. Encoded protein: CASSPGGSSYEQYF.

The chain recombines TRBV5-1 with TRBJ2-5; possible D gene TRBD1, 5 bases. The germline gives CDR1 SGHRS, CDR2 YFSETQ. V lost 3 bases and J 1 base, leaving 10 bases between the germline ends. The CDR3 contains 14 residues. CDR3 amino acids: CASSWVGLQETQYF. The CDR3 bases are TGCGCCAGCAGCTGGGTGGGGCTCCAAGAGACCCAGTACTTC.

This clone was seen a single time. The CDR3 bases are TGCAGCGGTCAGGGGAGGGAGACCCAGTACTTC. It yields the protein CSGQGRETQYF. J is TRBJ2-5 and V is TRBV29-1; D may correspond to TRBD1 or TRBD2 (6 bases each). CDR3 size: 11 residues. V lost 7 bases to trimming and J lost 5 bases, with 11 bases between them. Looked up from germline, CDR1 is SQVTM and CDR2 is ANQGSEA.

The chain joins TRBV4-1 to TRBJ2-6, with a weak D call TRBD2 (5 bases). From germline, CDR1 is MGHRA and CDR2 YSYEKL. With 2 bases removed from V and 2 bases from J, the gap between germline ends came to 7 bases. The CDR3 covers 15 residues. The CDR3 loop is CASSQKGAGANVLTF. Here the CDR3 DNA reads TGCGCCAGCAGCCAAAAGGGAGCTGGGGCCAACGTCCTGACTTTC.

This clone came up once. The rearrangement links TRBV30 to TRBJ1-1; TRBD1 aligns across 10 bases. CDR3 length: 14 amino acids. The germline V gene encodes CDR1 GTSNPN and CDR2 SVGIG (reference sequence). V lost 5 bases and J lost 4; bases outside the gene matches: 7. CDR3 protein: CAWDRGQSVTEAFF. The CDR3 DNA sequence: TGTGCCTGGGACAGGGGGCAAAGTGTCACTGAAGCTTTCTTT.

This chain joins TRBV19 and TRBJ2-2, with 8 bases matching TRBD1. CDR3 length: 15 residues. The germline V gene encodes CDR1 LNHDA and CDR2 SQIVND (reference sequence). Unmatched junction bases numbered 6, after V lost 7 bases and J lost 2 bases. As DNA, the CDR3 is TGTGCCAGTACCACGGACAGGGTCAACACCGGGGAGCTGTTTTTT. It yields the protein CASTTDRVNTGELFF.

About this clone itself: One end of the junction is discordant with germline, which a read error may explain. The chain has TRBV5-1 and TRBJ2-7, with 9 bases identical to TRBD2. In germline, CDR1 is SGHRS, CDR2 YFSETQ. There are 15 residues in the CDR3. As DNA, the CDR3 is TGCGCCTGCAGCTTGGTTAGCGGGAGATCGTACGAGCAGTACTTC. Translated, it gives CACSLVSGRSYEQYF.

V usage is TRBV5-4 and J usage is TRBJ1-2, with D possibly matching TRBD1 (5 bases). The CDR3 extends over 14 amino acids. The V end lost 0 bases, the J end lost 3 bases, and 9 bases lay between the germline ends. Germline CDR1 SGHNT, CDR2 YYREEE (reference sequence). The CDR3 DNA sequence: TGTGCCAGCAGCTTGGCCCCGACAGACTATGGCTACACCTTC. This encodes CASSLAPTDYGYTF.

This clone was observed a few times. The chain is built from TRBV4-1 and TRBJ1-1, with D possibly being TRBD1 (5 bases). There are 14 residues in the CDR3. CDR1 is MGHRA and CDR2 is YSYEKL in the germline V gene. With 4 bases removed from V and 0 bases from J, the gap between germline ends came to 9 bases. CDR3 nucleotide sequence: TGCGCCAGCAGCCTGACAGCAATGAACACTGAAGCTTTCTTT. Its translation is CASSLTAMNTEAFF.

The V and J genes are TRBV29-1 and TRBJ1-2; possible D gene TRBD1, 5 bases. Trimming cost V 2 bases and J 8 bases, with 15 bases left between them. The CDR3 covers 13 residues. Per the germline V gene, CDR1 is SQVTM and CDR2 is ANQGSEA. CDR3 residues: CSVERRGAEGYTF. In DNA, the CDR3 is TGCAGCGTTGAACGTCGGGGCGCGGAGGGCTACACCTTC.

The CDR3 region is CASSPGQNTEAFF. The CDR3 DNA is TGCGCCAGCAGCCCGGGACAGAACACTGAAGCTTTCTTT. The gene calls are TRBV10-1 and TRBJ1-1, with D perhaps matching TRBD1 (6 bases). V lost 6 bases and J lost 1, with 9 bases in between. This CDR3 is 13 amino acids long. Germline V gives CDR1 WNHNN, CDR2 SYGVQD (reference sequence).

The count of this clone is one. The chain has TRBV5-4 and TRBJ1-1; 12 positions match TRBD1. Germline trimming cut 5 bases from V and 5 bases from J; bases unmatched to any gene: 10. Germline values: CDR1 SGHNT, CDR2 YYREEE (reference sequence). CDR3 size: 16 residues. The CDR3 sequence is CASSYPGQGARTEAFF. CDR3 DNA sequence: TGTGCCAGCAGTTATCCGGGACAGGGGGCAAGGACTGAAGCTTTCTTT.